This TCR beta chain was profiled in a study of blood T cell repertoires in COVID-19. The overall study: T cells, B-cell-depleted T cells, or PBMCs supplied cDNA or gDNA.

Each participant's cohort was designated according to participant-reported clinical history. Resolution of symptoms, clearance, or two negative PCRs was present in recovered Cohort 3 donors. Germline loops: CDR1 SGHNT, CDR2 YENEEA. The CDR3 runs 13 residues. The V segment lost 3 bases and the J segment 6 bases; nucleotides outside the gene matches: 1. Sequencing used immunoSEQ multiplex PCR; TCRdb keeps in-frame clones, though not all of them. The sample lists 80,000 to 130,000 clones, approximately 83% seen once, with roughly 2.7% in the top ten. Material for sequencing was PBMCs or T cells enriched from blood (not recorded which). The gene calls are TRBV11-3 and TRBJ2-1, with 8 bases lining up with TRBD2. This receptor was taken from a woman aged 50 to 60 who had recovered from COVID-19. The CDR3 sequence is CASSFGTSNEQFF. The CDR3 DNA is TGTGCCAGCAGCTTCGGGACTAGCAATGAGCAGTTCTTC.